Given below is one T cell receptor (beta chain) in context. These data belong to a study of T cells after yellow fever vaccination. TCRdb reprocessed the 5' RACE reads with MiXCR, giving one entry per CDR3 protein. This sample has more than 120,000 distinct CDR3 sequences; roughly 8% occur once, and the top ten carry under 0.95%. Trimming took off 4 bases at V and 9 bases at J, with 15 bases between the two ends. The CDR3 is made up of 13 amino acids. The genes are TRBV12-3 or TRBV12-4 and TRBJ1-2; D is ambiguous. Sequenced material: CD4+ T cells sorted from PBMCs, taken 5 days after the yellow fever booster vaccination. The source of this sequence is a man younger than 45 who received the YFV17D yellow fever vaccine. The CDR3, as DNA: TGTGCCAGCAGTTCCAGACGGGCCGCGCGCTACACCTTC. Residues: CASSSRRAARYTF.